This entry lists 15 T cell receptor beta chains sequenced from one sample in a study of blood T cell repertoires in COVID-19. Method: immunoSEQ multiplex PCR; TCRdb's copy keeps in-frame clones and lacks some. The sample yields just over 75,000 clones, over 80% seen once. Sequenced input: peripheral blood. The receptors come from a man aged 50 to 59 with acute or convalescent COVID-19.

The V call is TRBV12-3 or TRBV12-4, the J call TRBJ1-5; D gene unclear. V lost 5 bases, J lost 0 bases, and 5 bases lay in between. The CDR3 runs 13 residues. CDR3 amino acids: CASSPHSNQPQHF. The CDR3 DNA reads TGTGCCAGCAGTCCACATAGCAATCAGCCCCAGCATTTT.

This clone appeared a single time. V is TRBV5-6 and J is TRBJ2-7, with 11 bases lining up with TRBD1. The CDR3 runs 15 residues. Germline CDR1 is SGHDT and CDR2 is YYEEEE. V was pared by 2 bases and J by 3 bases, with 4 bases of the junction left unmatched. In DNA, the CDR3 is TGTGCCAGCAGCTTCGGGGGGACAGGGGGCTACGAGCAGTACTTC. It specifies CASSFGGTGGYEQYF.

This clone showed up just once. This chain links TRBV28 with TRBJ2-7, with no clear D. This CDR3 is 13 amino acids long. Deletions cut 1 base from V and 9 bases from J, with 13 bases between. Germline V gene lookup returns CDR1 MDHEN and CDR2 SYDVKM. CDR3 nucleotide sequence: TGTGCCAGCAGTTTATCAGGCCAGGTGGGGCAGTACTTC. This encodes CASSLSGQVGQYF. The variable domain in full, with the rest retrieved from reference TRBV28 and TRBJ2-7, is DVKVTQSSRYLVKRTGEKVFLECVQDMDHENMFWYRQDPGLGLRLIYFSYDVKMKEKGDIPEGYSVSREKKERFSLILESASTNQTSMYLCASSLSGQVGQYFGPGTRLTVT.

V is TRBV30 and J is TRBJ2-1; D is undetermined. V dropped 3 bases and J dropped 4 bases, with 10 bases sitting between them. CDR3 length: 13 residues. The germline CDR1 and CDR2 sequences are GTSNPN and SVGIG (reference sequence). DNA of the CDR3: TGTGCCTGGAGCGCACAAACATACAATGAGCAGTTCTTC. This gives the protein CAWSAQTYNEQFF.

The chain has TRBV10-1 and TRBJ2-7, with 9 positions matching TRBD1. CDR1 WNHNN and CDR2 SYGVQD come from the germline V gene (reference sequence). V shed 8 bases, J shed 1 base, and the junction held 3 bases outside the gene matches. CDR3 length equals 13 residues. DNA for the CDR3: TGCGCCAGCGGAGGACAGGGGTCCTACGAGCAGTACTTC. It encodes CASGGQGSYEQYF.

This clone was detected only once. The chain joins TRBV27 to TRBJ1-1; maybe TRBD1 (6 bases). Germline V lookup: CDR1 MNHEY, CDR2 SMNVEV (reference sequence). The CDR3 is made up of 14 amino acids. V lost 5 bases, J lost 6 bases, and 16 bases lay in between. The CDR3 DNA is TGTGCCAGCAGTCTGACCCCACAGGGAGCTGAAGCTTTCTTT. This translates into CASSLTPQGAEAFF.

The genes are TRBV24-1 and TRBJ2-1; 8 bases align to TRBD1. With 4 bases clipped from V and 9 bases from J, the junction kept 10 bases outside the gene matches. Per the germline V gene, CDR1 is KGHDR and CDR2 is SFDVKD. The CDR3 covers 15 residues. The DNA for the CDR3 is TGTGCCACCAGTGACATTGGCAGGGGGCGCGGTGAGCAGTTCTTC. Its translation is CATSDIGRGRGEQFF.

The J gene is TRBJ2-2, the V gene TRBV7-9, with TRBD2 matching over 9 bases. Looked up from germline, CDR1 is SEHNR and CDR2 is FQNEAQ (reference sequence). The V and J ends lost 5 bases and 5 bases, in that order; junction bases with no gene match: 6. The CDR3 has 15 amino acids. CDR3 sequence (DNA): TGTGCCAGCAGCCAACTAGCGGGTAATACCGGGGAGCTGTTTTTT. It specifies CASSQLAGNTGELFF.

The chain combines TRBV5-4 with TRBJ1-1; tentative D call: TRBD1 (6 bases). The CDR3 has 14 residues. The germline V gene encodes CDR1 SGHNT and CDR2 YYREEE (reference sequence). V lost 6 bases and J lost 4, with 16 bases in between. DNA for the CDR3: TGTGCCAGCACCCCCTCGGGGGGCTTCACTGAAGCTTTCTTT. It is translated as CASTPSGGFTEAFF.

V is TRBV7-6 and J is TRBJ1-3; TRBD1 might be the D (5 bases). Germline-derived CDR1 and CDR2 are SGHVS and FNYEAQ. V was shortened by 5 bases and J by 0 bases, with 14 bases between the two germline ends. CDR3 length: 16 residues. The CDR3 region has the DNA TGTGCCAGCAGCCCCATGGGGCAGGGCTCTGGAAACACCATATATTTT. Translated, it gives CASSPMGQGSGNTIYF. The full variable domain, rest sourced from reference TRBV7-6 and TRBJ1-3, is GAGVSQSPRYKVTKRGQDVALRCDPISGHVSLYWYRQALGQGPEFLTYFNYEAQQDKSGLPNDRFSAERPEGSISTLTIQRTEQRDSAMYRCASSPMGQGSGNTIYFGEGSWLTVV.

The V and J genes are TRBV19 and TRBJ2-7, with 14 bases identical to TRBD2. The CDR3 contains 16 residues. The ends lost 4 bases at V and 5 bases at J; junction bases unmatched: 7. Germline CDR1 LNHDA, CDR2 SQIVND (reference sequence). Here the CDR3 DNA reads TGTGCCAGTAGTAGACCGGGACTAGCGGGAGAAGACGAGCAGTACTTC. Translation gives CASSRPGLAGEDEQYF.

The chain recombines TRBV24-1 with TRBJ1-5; a weak D match, TRBD1 (5 bases). Between the trimmed V and J ends, which lost 0 bases and 5 bases, there was a span of 7 bases. Germline CDR1 is KGHDR and CDR2 is SFDVKD. This CDR3 region has 14 residues. The CDR3 here is CATSDLDSYQPQHF. In DNA form, the CDR3 reads TGTGCCACCAGTGATTTGGACAGCTATCAGCCCCAGCATTTT.

This sequence joins TRBV29-1 and TRBJ2-7; 14 nucleotides line up with TRBD2. V trimming: 5 bases; J trimming: 6 bases; junction bases outside the gene matches: 6. The CDR3 runs 14 residues. The germline V gene has CDR1 SQVTM and CDR2 ANQGSEA. The chain's CDR3 is CSVLGTSGSFEQYF. In nucleotides, the CDR3 is TGCAGCGTTCTCGGGACTAGCGGGAGTTTCGAGCAGTACTTC.

The chain carries TRBV7-9 and TRBJ1-3; tentative D call: TRBD1 (6 bases). CDR1 and CDR2 from the germline V gene are SEHNR and FQNEAQ (reference sequence). The CDR3 contains 12 residues. The ends were cut back, 2 bases at V and 9 bases at J, with 8 bases in the middle. CDR3 coding DNA: TGTGCCAGCAGCTTAACAGGGAGCACCATATATTTT. Its protein product is CASSLTGSTIYF. The whole variable domain, remainder taken from reference TRBV7-9 and TRBJ1-3, is DTGVSQNPRHKITKRGQNVTFRCDPISEHNRLYWYRQTLGQGPEFLTYFQNEAQLEKSRLLSDRFSAERPKGSFSTLEIQRTEQGDSAMYLCASSLTGSTIYFGEGSWLTVV.

This chain joins TRBV2 and TRBJ2-7; D is possibly TRBD2 (6 bases). Germline V gene data show CDR1 as SNHLY and CDR2 as FYNNEI. The CDR3 totals 13 residues. V was trimmed by 5 bases and J by 3 bases, leaving 11 bases between them. CDR3 region: CASSSSGGYEQYF. The CDR3 coding sequence is TGTGCCAGCAGTTCTTCCGGGGGCTACGAGCAGTACTTC.